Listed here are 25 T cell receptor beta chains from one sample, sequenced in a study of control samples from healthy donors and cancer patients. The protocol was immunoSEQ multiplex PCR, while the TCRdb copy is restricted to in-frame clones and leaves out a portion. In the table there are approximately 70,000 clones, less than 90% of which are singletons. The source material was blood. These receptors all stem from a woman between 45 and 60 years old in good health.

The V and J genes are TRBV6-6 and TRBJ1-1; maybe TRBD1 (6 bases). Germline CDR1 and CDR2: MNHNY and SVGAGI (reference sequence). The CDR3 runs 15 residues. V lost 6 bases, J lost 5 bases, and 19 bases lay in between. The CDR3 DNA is TGTGCCAGCAGGTCCGGGGAAGAGGGGACAACTGAAGCTTTCTTT. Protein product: CASRSGEEGTTEAFF.

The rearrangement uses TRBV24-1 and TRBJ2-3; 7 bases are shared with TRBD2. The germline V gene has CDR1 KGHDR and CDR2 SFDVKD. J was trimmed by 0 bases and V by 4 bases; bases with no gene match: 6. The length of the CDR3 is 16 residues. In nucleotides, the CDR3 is TGTGCCACCAGTGAGCCCGGGACTACTAGCACAGATACGCAGTATTTT. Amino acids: CATSEPGTTSTDTQYF.

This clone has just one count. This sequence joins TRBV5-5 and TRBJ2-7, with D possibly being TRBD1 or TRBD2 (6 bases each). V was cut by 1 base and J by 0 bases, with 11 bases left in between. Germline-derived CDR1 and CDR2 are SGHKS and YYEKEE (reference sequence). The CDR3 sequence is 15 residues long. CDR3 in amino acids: CASSLRGESSYEQYF. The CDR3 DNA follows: TGTGCCAGCAGCTTGAGGGGGGAAAGCTCCTACGAGCAGTACTTC.

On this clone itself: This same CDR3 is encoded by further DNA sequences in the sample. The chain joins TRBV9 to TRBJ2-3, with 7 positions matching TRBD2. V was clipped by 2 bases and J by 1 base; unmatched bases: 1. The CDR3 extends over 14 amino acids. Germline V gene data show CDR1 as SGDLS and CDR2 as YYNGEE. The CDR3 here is CASSVSGGTDTQYF. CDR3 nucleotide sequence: TGTGCCAGCAGCGTGAGCGGGGGCACAGATACGCAGTATTTT.

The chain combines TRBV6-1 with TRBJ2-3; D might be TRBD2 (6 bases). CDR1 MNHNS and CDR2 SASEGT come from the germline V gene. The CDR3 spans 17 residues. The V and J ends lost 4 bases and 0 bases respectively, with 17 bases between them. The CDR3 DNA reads TGTGCCAGCAGTGCTTCCTCGGGACTCTTAAGCACAGATACGCAGTATTTT. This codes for CASSASSGLLSTDTQYF.

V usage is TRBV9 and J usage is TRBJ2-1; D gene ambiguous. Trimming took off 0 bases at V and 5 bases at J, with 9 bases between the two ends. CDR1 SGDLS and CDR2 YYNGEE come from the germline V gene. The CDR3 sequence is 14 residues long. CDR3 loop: CASSVASLNNEQFF. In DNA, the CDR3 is TGTGCCAGCAGCGTAGCGTCCTTGAACAATGAGCAGTTCTTC.

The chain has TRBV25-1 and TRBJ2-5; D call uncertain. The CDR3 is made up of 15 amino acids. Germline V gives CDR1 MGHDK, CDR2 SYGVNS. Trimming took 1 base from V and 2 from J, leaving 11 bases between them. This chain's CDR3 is CASSESRLKQETQYF. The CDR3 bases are TGTGCCAGCAGTGAATCGCGGCTAAAACAAGAGACCCAGTACTTC.

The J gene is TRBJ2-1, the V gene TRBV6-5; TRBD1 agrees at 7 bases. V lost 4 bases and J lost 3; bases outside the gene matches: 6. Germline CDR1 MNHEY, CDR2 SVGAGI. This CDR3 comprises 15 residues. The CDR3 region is CASSLRTGVYNEQFF. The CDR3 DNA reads TGTGCCAGCAGTTTGCGGACAGGTGTCTACAATGAGCAGTTCTTC.

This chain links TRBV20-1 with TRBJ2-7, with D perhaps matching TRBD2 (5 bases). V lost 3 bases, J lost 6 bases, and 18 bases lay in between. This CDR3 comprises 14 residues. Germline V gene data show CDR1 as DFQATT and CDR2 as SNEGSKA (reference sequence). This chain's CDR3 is CSASPAAMGAEQYF. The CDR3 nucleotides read TGCAGTGCTAGTCCAGCGGCAATGGGCGCCGAGCAGTACTTC.

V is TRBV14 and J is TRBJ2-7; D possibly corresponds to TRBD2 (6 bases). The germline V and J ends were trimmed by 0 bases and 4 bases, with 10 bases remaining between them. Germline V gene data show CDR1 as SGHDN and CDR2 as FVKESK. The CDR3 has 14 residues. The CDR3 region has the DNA TGTGCCAGCAGCCAAGAGGGACTGCCTTACGAGCAGTACTTC. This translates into CASSQEGLPYEQYF.

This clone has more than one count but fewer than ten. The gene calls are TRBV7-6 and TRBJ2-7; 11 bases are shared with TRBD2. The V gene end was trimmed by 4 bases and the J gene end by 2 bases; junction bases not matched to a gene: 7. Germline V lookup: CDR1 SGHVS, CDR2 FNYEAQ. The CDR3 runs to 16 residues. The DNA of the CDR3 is TGTGCCAGCAGCTCAGCTAGCGGGAGGACCCCCTACGAGCAGTACTTC. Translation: CASSSASGRTPYEQYF.

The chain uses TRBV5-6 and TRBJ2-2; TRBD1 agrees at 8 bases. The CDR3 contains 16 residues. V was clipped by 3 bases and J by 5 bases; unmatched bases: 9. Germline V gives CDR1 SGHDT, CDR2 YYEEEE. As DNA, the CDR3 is TGTGCCAGCAGCTCCTACAGGGGGGTACGGACCGGGGAGCTGTTTTTT. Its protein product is CASSSYRGVRTGELFF.

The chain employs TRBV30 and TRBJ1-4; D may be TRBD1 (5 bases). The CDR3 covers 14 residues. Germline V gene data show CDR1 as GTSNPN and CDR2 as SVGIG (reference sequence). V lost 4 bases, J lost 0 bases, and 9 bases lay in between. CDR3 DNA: TGTGCCTGGACCCAGGGTTCAACTAATGAAAAACTGTTTTTT. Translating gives CAWTQGSTNEKLFF. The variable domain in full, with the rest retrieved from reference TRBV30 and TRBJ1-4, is SQTIHQWPATLVQPVGSPLSLECTVEGTSNPNLYWYRQAAGRGLQLLFYSVGIGQISSEVPQNLSASRPQDRQFILSSKKLLLSDSGFYLCAWTQGSTNEKLFFGSGTQLSVL.

This chain's CDR3 is CASSTRQGEEAFF. In DNA form, the CDR3 reads TGTGCCAGCAGCACCCGACAGGGGGAAGAAGCTTTCTTT. The chain has TRBV21-1 and TRBJ1-1; the listed D gene, TRBD1, was not tested against the DNA. TRBV21-1 is a pseudogene segment. The CDR3 consists of 13 residues.

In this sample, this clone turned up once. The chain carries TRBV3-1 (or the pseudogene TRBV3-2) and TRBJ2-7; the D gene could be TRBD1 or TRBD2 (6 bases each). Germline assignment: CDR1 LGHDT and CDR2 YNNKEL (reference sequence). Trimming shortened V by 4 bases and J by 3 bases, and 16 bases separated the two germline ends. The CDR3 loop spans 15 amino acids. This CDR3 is CASSRLSGGDYEQYF. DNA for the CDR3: TGTGCCAGCAGCCGCCTTTCCGGGGGCGACTACGAGCAGTACTTC.

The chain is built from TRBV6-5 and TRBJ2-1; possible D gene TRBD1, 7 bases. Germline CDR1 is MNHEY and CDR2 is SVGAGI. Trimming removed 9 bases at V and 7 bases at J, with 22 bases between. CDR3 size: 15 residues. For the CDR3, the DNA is TGTGCCAGTGAAACAGGGGACTCGTCGAATAATGAGCAGTTCTTC. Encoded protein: CASETGDSSNNEQFF.

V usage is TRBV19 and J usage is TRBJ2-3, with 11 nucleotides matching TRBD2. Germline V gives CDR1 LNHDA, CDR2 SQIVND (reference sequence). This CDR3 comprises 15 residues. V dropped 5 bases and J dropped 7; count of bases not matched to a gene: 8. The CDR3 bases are TGTGCCAGTAGTCCCCGAGCTAGCGGGAGGTATACGCAGTATTTT. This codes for CASSPRASGRYTQYF. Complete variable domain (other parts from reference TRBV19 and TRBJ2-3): DGGITQSPKYLFRKEGQNVTLSCEQNLNHDAMYWYRQDPGQGLRLIYYSQIVNDFQKGDIAEGYSVSREKKESFPLTVTSAQKNPTAFYLCASSPRASGRYTQYFGPGTRLTVL.

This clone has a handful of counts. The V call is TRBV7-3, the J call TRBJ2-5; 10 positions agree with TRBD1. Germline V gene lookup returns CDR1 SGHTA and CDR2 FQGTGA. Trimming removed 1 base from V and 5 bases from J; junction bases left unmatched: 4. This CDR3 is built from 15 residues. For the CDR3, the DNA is TGTGCCAGCAGCTTAAGGGGACAGGGGTGGGAGACCCAGTACTTC. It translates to CASSLRGQGWETQYF.

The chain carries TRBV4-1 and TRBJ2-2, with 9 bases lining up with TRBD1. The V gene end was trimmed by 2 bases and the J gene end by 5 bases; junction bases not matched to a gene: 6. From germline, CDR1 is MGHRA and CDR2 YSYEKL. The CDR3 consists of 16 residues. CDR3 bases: TGCGCCAGCAGCCAACCCGGACAGGGGTGGACCGGGGAGCTGTTTTTT. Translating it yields CASSQPGQGWTGELFF.

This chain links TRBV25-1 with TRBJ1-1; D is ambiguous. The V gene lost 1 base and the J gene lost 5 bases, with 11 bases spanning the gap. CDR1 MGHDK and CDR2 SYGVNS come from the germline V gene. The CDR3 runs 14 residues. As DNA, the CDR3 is TGTGCCAGCAGTGAATTTGGCAGGCGGACTGAAGCTTTCTTT. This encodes CASSEFGRRTEAFF.

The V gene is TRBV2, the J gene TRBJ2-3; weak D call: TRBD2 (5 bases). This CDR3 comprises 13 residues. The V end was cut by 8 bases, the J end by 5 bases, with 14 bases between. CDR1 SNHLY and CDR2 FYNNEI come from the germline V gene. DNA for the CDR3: TGTGCCAGCTTAGGACTCTCACAAGATACGCAGTATTTT. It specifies CASLGLSQDTQYF.

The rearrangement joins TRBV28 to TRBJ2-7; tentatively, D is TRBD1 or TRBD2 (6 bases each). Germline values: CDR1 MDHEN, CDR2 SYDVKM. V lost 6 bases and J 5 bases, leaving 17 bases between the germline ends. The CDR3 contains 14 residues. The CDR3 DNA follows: TGTGCCAGCAGCCCGACAGGAGGGCCTAACGAGCAGTACTTC. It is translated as CASSPTGGPNEQYF. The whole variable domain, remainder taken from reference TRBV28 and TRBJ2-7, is DVKVTQSSRYLVKRTGEKVFLECVQDMDHENMFWYRQDPGLGLRLIYFSYDVKMKEKGDIPEGYSVSREKKERFSLILESASTNQTSMYLCASSPTGGPNEQYFGPGTRLTVT.

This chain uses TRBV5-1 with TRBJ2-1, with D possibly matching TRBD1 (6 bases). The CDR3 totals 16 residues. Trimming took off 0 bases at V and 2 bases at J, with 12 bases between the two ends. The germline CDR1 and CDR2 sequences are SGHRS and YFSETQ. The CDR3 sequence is CASSLESGHAYNEQFF. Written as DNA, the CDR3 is TGCGCCAGCAGCTTGGAATCGGGACATGCCTACAATGAGCAGTTCTTC.

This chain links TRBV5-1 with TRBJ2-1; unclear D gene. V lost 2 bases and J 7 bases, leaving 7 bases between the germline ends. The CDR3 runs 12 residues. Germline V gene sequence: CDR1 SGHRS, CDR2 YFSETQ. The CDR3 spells CASSFGQNEQFF. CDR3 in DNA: TGCGCCAGCAGCTTTGGCCAGAATGAGCAGTTCTTC.

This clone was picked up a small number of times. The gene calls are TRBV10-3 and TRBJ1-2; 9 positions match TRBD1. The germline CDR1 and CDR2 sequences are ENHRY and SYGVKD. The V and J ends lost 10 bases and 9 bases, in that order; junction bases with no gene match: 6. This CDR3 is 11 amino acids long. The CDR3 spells CASHRGLRYTF. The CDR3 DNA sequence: TGTGCCAGCCACAGGGGGCTCCGCTACACCTTC.